These T cell receptor beta chains were read from a single sample in a study of early T cells in non-severe SARS-CoV-2 infection. TCRdb reanalysed the 5' RACE reads using MiXCR and keeps one entry per CDR3 protein. The table includes 75,000 to 100,000 distinct CDR3 sequences, 14% to 15% detected once. Sequencing used whole blood. These receptors were obtained from an adult who was a healthcare worker with PCR-confirmed SARS-CoV-2 infection or an uninfected control (not recorded which). CDR3s include the opening cysteine and the closing phenylalanine or tryptophan. A D gene is named only where the DNA matches it firmly. Some rows have no size entry. The others give once, few or many, or a class for an expanded clone.

v_call	clone_size	d_call	j_call	cdr3_nt	cdr3_aa
TRBV2	few	-	TRBJ1-6	TGTGCCAGCAATTTCAGCCCTGAGCGGCAAAAGAATTCACCCCTCCACTTT	CASNFSPERQKNSPLHF
TRBV4-1	-	-	TRBJ2-5	TGCGCCAGCAGCCACAGGACGGGGCCGGAGACCCAGTACTTC	CASSHRTGPETQYF
TRBV28	-	-	TRBJ2-5	TGTGCCAGCCATGGAGGGAAGAGTTCCCAAGAGACCCAGTACTTC	CASHGGKSSQETQYF
TRBV12-3/TRBV12-4	-	-	TRBJ2-5	TGTGCCAGCAGTTTTTTAGGGATTCAAGAGACCCAGTACTTC	CASSFLGIQETQYF
TRBV7-9	few	-	TRBJ1-1	TGTGCCAGCAGGTTTTCGTACTCCACTGAAGCTTTCTTT	CASRFSYSTEAFF
TRBV3-1	few	-	TRBJ2-3	TGTGCCAGCAGCCACCGCCGCAGGGGGGTTTTACTTTCCACAGATACGCAGTATTTT	CASSHRRRGVLLSTDTQYF
TRBV13	-	TRBD2	TRBJ2-3	TGTGCCAGCAGCGGATACGCTCGAGCTAGCGGGGGTTCTCGCACAGATACGCAGTATTTT	CASSGYARASGGSRTDTQYF
TRBV11-3	-	-	TRBJ1-2	TGTGCCAGCAGCTTAAGAGCAGGTCCTAACTATGGCTACACCTTC	CASSLRAGPNYGYTF
TRBV6-4	-	-	TRBJ1-1	TGTGCCAGCAGTCGACAGATGAACACTGAAGCTTTCTTT	CASSRQMNTEAFF
TRBV10-2	few	-	TRBJ1-3	TGCGCCAGCAGTGAGTCGACCGGGTTTGGAAACACCATATATTTT	CASSESTGFGNTIYF
TRBV5-1	-	TRBD1	TRBJ2-5	TGCGCCAGCAGCCGGGACAGCCAAGAGACCCAGTACTTC	CASSRDSQETQYF
TRBV28	-	-	TRBJ2-3	TGTGCCAGCAGCCACCAACTAACTCCCGACGATACGCAGTATTTT	CASSHQLTPDDTQYF
TRBV5-1	-	-	TRBJ1-1	TGCGCCAGCAGCTTGCCTAGGGGTGTGGGGGACACTGAAGCTTTCTTT	CASSLPRGVGDTEAFF
TRBV18	once	TRBD1	TRBJ2-2	TGTGTCAGCTCACACCAGGGGGCGCATCCCGGGGAGCTGTTTTTT	CVSSHQGAHPGELFF
TRBV7-2	once	TRBD2	TRBJ2-5	TGTGCCAGCAGCTTAGGTAGCGGGGCGAACCAAGAGACCCAGTACTTC	CASSLGSGANQETQYF
TRBV6-1	many	TRBD1	TRBJ1-4	TGTGCCAGCTTTCTGGGTGGCAGGGGGCGGTCGGATGAAAAACTGTTTTTT	CASFLGGRGRSDEKLFF
TRBV12-5	-	-	TRBJ2-5	TGTGCTAGTGGTACACTGCCAGGGGAAGAGACCCAGTACTTC	CASGTLPGEETQYF
TRBV11-2	few	-	TRBJ2-6	TGTGCCACCTCGGGCTCTGGGGCCAACGTCCTGACTTTC	CATSGSGANVLTF
TRBV6-2/TRBV6-3	few	-	TRBJ1-5	TGTGCCAGCAGGGGAAACAGGGGCAATCAGCCCCAGCATTTT	CASRGNRGNQPQHF
TRBV28	few	TRBD2	TRBJ2-5	TGTGCCAGCAGTTTGCCCAGCGGGGGGGCGAGGAGGGAGACCCAGTACTTC	CASSLPSGGARRETQYF
TRBV12-3/TRBV12-4	many	-	TRBJ2-3	TGTGCCAGCAGTTACGAATCGGGGGGCACAGATACGCAGTATTTT	CASSYESGGTDTQYF
TRBV28	many	-	TRBJ2-3	TGTGCCAGCAGTTTTGGGAATCTCGGTAGGGGTACGCAGTATTTT	CASSFGNLGRGTQYF
TRBV27	few	TRBD1	TRBJ1-2	TGTGCCAGCAGTTTAGGGGGACAGCTATATGCTAACTATGGCTACACCTTC	CASSLGGQLYANYGYTF
TRBV7-8	few	TRBD2	TRBJ2-3	TGTGCCAGCAGCTTATGGGGGGGGACTGCTTACACAGATACGCAGTATTTT	CASSLWGGTAYTDTQYF
TRBV20-1	-	-	TRBJ1-5	TGCAGTGCTAGGGACTACAGTGAGTCCCAGCATTTT	CSARDYSESQHF
TRBV18	-	TRBD1	TRBJ2-3	TGTGCCAGCTCACCACGTCAGGGGGCTCACACAGATACGCAGTATTTT	CASSPRQGAHTDTQYF
TRBV5-1	few	TRBD1	TRBJ2-5	TGCGCCAGCAGCTCCCAGGGGGAAGAGACCCAGTACTTC	CASSSQGEETQYF